This T cell receptor (beta chain) was profiled in a study of T cell responses to AZD1222 COVID-19 vaccine. Study-level findings and limits: Mostly white British, mostly female donors; authors suggested clonal diversity may be underestimated. No day 14 peak samples; only post-peak repertoires were characterized. Dominant CD4 TCR responses targeted spike regions 160-218 and 743-854. Within unmutated variant regions lay the reported targets of nearly half of spike-specific TCRs.

In germline, CDR1 is SGHRS, CDR2 YFSETQ. The CDR3 extends over 15 amino acids. V shed 2 bases, J shed 4 bases, and the junction held 5 bases outside the gene matches. Repertoires were generated with immunoSEQ multiplex PCR, while TCRdb's copy carries only in-frame clones and drops some. The sample holds about 97,000 clones, about 86% seen once. In the case of this clone: Its antigen is still unknown.

The source of this sequence is an adult in good health. The sequencing used peripheral blood, collected on day 0 of AZD1222 vaccination. This chain connects TRBV5-1 to TRBJ2-2; TRBD2 agrees at 7 bases. CDR3 loop: CASSFSGTTTGELFF. CDR3 nucleotide sequence: TGCGCCAGCAGCTTCTCCGGGACTACCACCGGGGAGCTGTTTTTT.